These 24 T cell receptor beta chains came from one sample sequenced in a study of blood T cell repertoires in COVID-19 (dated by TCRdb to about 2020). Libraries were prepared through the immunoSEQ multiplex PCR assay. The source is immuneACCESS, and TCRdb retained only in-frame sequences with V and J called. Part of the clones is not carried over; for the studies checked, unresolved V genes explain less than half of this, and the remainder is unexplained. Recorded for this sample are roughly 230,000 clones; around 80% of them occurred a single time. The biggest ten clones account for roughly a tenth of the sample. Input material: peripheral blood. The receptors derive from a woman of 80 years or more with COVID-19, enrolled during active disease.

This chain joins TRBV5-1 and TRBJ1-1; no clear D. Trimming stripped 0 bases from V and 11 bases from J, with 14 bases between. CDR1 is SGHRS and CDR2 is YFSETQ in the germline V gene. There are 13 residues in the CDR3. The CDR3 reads CASSLDPVREAFF. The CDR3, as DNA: TGCGCCAGCAGCTTGGACCCCGTAAGGGAGGCTTTCTTT.

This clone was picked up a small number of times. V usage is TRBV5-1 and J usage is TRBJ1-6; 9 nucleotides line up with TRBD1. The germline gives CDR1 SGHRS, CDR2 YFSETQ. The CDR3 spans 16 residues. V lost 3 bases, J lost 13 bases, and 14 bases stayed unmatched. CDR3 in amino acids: CASSSDPGQGNGPLHF. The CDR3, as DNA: TGCGCCAGCAGCTCGGACCCGGGACAGGGTAACGGTCCCCTCCACTTT.

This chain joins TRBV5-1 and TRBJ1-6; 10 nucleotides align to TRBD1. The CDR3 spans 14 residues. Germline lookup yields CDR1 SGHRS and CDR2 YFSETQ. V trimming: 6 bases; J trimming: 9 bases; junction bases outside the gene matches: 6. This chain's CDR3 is CASTSRTGGSPLHF. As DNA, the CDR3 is TGCGCCAGCACCTCCAGGACAGGGGGTTCACCCCTCCACTTT. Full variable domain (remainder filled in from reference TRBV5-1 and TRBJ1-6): KAGVTQTPRYLIKTRGQQVTLSCSPISGHRSVSWYQQTPGQGLQFLFEYFSETQRNKGNFPGRFSGRQFSNSRSEMNVSTLELGDSALYLCASTSRTGGSPLHFGNGTRLTVT.

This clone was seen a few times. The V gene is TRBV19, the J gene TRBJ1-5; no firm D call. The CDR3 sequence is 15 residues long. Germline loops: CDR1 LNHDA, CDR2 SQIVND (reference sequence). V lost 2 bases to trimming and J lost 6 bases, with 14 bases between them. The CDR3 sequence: CASSIISSERQPQHF. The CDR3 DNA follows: TGTGCCAGTAGTATAATCAGTTCCGAACGTCAGCCCCAGCATTTT.

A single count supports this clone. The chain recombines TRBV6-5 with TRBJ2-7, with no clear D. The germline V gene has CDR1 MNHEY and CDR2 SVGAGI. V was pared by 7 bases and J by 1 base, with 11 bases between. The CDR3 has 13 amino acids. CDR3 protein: CASTPDGSYEQYF. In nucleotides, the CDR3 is TGTGCCAGCACCCCCGACGGGTCCTACGAGCAGTACTTC.

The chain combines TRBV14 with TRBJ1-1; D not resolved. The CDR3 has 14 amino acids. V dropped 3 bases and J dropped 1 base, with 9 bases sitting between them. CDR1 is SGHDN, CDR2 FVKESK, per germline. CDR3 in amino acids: CASSHAGRNTEAFF. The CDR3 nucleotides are TGTGCCAGCAGCCATGCGGGAAGGAACACTGAAGCTTTCTTT.

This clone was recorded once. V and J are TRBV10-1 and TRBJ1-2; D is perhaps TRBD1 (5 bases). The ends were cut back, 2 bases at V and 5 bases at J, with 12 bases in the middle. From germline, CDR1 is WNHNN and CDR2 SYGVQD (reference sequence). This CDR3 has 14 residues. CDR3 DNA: TGCGCCAGCAGTGAGCCGGGGGGGTGTTATGGCTACACCTTC. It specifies CASSEPGGCYGYTF.

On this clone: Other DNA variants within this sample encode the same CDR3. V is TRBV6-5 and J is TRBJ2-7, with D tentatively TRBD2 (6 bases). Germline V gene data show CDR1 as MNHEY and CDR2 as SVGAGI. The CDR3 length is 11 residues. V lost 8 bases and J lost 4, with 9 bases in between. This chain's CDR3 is CASGGSYEQYF. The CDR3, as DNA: TGTGCCAGCGGGGGGTCTTACGAGCAGTACTTC.

The CDR3 protein is CASSAGGGNTIYF. In nucleotides, the CDR3 is TGTGCCAGCAGCGCGGGTGGAGGAAACACCATATATTTT. The chain links TRBV5-4 to TRBJ1-3, with no clear D. V lost 4 bases and J lost 4, with 9 bases in between. This CDR3 is 13 amino acids long. Germline V gene lookup returns CDR1 SGHNT and CDR2 YYREEE (reference sequence).

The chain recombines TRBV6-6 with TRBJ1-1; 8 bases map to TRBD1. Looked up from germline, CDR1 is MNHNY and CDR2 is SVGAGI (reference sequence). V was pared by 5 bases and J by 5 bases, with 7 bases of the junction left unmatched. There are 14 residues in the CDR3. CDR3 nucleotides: TGTGCCAGCAGTACCAGGGGGCGGGAGACTGAAGCTTTCTTT. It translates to CASSTRGRETEAFF.

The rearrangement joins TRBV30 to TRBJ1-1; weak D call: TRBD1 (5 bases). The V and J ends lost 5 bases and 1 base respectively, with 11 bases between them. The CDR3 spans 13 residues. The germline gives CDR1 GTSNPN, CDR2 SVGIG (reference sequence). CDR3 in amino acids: CAWALGANTEAFF. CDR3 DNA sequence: TGTGCCTGGGCTTTAGGGGCGAACACTGAAGCTTTCTTT.

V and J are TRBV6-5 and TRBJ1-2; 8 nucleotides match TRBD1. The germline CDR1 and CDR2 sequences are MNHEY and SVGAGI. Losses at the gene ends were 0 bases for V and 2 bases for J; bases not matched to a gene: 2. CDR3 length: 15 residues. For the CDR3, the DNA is TGTGCCAGCAGTTACTCGAACAGGGGGAACTATGGCTACACCTTC. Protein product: CASSYSNRGNYGYTF.

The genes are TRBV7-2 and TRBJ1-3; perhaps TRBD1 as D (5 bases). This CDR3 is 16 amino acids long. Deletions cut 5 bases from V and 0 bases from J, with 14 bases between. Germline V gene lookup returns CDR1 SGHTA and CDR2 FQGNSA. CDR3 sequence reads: CASSPQATLSGNTIYF. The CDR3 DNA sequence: TGTGCCAGCAGCCCACAGGCGACACTCTCTGGAAACACCATATATTTT.

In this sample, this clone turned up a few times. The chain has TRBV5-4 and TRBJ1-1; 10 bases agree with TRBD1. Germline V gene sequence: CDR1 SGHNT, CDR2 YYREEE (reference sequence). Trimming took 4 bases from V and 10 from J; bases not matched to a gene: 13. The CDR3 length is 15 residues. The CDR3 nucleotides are TGTGCCAGCAGCCAGCCTCCGCCAGGGACAGGGGTAGCTTTCTTT. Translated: CASSQPPPGTGVAFF.

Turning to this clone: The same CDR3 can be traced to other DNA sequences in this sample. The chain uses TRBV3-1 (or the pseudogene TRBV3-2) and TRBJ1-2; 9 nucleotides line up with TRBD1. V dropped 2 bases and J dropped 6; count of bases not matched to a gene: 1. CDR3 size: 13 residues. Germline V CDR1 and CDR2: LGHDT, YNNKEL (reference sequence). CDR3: CASSQRTGDGYTF. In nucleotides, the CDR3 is TGTGCCAGCAGCCAACGGACAGGGGATGGCTACACCTTC.

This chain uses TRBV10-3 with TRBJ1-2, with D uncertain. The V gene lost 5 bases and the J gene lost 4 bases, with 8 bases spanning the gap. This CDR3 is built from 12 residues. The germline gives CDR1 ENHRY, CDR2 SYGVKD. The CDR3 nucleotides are TGTGCCATCAGTAAAGCCTCCTATGGCTACACCTTC. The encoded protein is CAISKASYGYTF.

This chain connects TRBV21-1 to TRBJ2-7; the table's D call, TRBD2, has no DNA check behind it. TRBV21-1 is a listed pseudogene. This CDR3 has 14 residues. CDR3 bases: TGTGCCAGCAGCAAAGGAGGGCCTGAAGCGCCGCAGTACGTC. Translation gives CASSKGGPEAPQYV.

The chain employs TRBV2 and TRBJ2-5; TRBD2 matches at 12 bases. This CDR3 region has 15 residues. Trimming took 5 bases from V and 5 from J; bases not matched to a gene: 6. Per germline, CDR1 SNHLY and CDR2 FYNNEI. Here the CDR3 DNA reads TGTGCCAGCAGTTCCCTAGCGGGGGGGCCTGAGACCCAGTACTTC. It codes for CASSSLAGGPETQYF. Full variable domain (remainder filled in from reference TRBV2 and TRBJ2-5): EPEVTQTPSHQVTQMGQEVILRCVPISNHLYFYWYRQILGQKVEFLVSFYNNEISEKSEIFDDQFSVERPDGSNFTLKIRSTKLEDSAMYFCASSSLAGGPETQYFGPGTRLLVL.

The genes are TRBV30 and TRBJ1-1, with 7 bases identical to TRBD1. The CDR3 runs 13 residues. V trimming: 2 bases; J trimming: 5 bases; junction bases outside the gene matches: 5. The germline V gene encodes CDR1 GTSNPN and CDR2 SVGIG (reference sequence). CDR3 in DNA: TGTGCCTGGAGTCAGACAGGGAGGACTGAAGCTTTCTTT. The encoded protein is CAWSQTGRTEAFF.

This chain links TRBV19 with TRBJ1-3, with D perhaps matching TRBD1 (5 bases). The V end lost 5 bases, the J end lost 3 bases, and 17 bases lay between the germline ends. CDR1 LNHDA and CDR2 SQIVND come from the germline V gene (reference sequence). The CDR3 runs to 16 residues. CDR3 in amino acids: CASSPSGGALGNTIYF. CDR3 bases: TGTGCCAGTAGTCCGAGTGGAGGGGCGCTTGGAAACACCATATATTTT. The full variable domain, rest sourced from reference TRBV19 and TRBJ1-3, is DGGITQSPKYLFRKEGQNVTLSCEQNLNHDAMYWYRQDPGQGLRLIYYSQIVNDFQKGDIAEGYSVSREKKESFPLTVTSAQKNPTAFYLCASSPSGGALGNTIYFGEGSWLTVV.

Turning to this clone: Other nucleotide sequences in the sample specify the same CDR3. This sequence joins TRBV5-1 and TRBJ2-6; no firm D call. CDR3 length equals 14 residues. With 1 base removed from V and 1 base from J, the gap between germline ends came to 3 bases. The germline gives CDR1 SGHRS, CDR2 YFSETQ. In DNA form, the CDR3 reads TGCGCCAGCAGCTTGTCGTCTGGGGCCAACGTCCTGACTTTC. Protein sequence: CASSLSSGANVLTF.

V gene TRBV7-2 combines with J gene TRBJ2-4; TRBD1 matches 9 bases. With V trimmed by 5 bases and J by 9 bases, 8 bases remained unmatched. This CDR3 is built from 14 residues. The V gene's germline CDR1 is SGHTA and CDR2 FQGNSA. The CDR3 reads CASSNRQGVGIQYF. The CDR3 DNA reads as TGTGCCAGCAGCAACCGACAGGGGGTAGGCATTCAGTACTTC. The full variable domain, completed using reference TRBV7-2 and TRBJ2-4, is GAGVSQSPSNKVTEKGKDVELRCDPISGHTALYWYRQSLGQGLEFLIYFQGNSAPDKSGLPSDRFSAERTGGSVSTLTIQRTQQEDSAVYLCASSNRQGVGIQYFGAGTRLSVL.

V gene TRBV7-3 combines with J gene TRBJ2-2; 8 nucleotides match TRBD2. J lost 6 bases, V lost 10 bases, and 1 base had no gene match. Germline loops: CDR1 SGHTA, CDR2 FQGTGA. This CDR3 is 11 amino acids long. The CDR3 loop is CATGRAGELFF. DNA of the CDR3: TGTGCCACCGGGAGGGCCGGGGAGCTGTTTTTT.

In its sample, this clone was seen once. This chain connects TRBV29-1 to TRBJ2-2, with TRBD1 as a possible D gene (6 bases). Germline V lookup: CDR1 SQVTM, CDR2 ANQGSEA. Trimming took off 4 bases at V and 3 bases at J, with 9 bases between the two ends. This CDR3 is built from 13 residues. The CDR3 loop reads CSVVGGDTGELFF. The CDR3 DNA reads TGCAGCGTTGTAGGGGGTGACACCGGGGAGCTGTTTTTT.